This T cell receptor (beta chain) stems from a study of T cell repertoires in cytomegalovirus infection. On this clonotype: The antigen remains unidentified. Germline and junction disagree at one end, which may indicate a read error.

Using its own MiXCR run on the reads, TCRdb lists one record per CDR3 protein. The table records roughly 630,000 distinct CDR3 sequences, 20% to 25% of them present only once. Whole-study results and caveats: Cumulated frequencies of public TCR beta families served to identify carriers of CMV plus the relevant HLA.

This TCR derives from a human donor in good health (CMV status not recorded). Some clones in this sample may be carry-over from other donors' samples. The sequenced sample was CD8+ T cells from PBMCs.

The CDR3 DNA sequence: TGTGCCAGCAGCCAAGAACCGCAGGGAAGTAACTATGGCTACACCTTC. This encodes CASSQEPQGSNYGYTF. The V and J genes are TRBV4-1 and TRBJ1-2, with D possibly being TRBD1 (5 bases). This CDR3 has 16 amino acids. Germline-derived CDR1 and CDR2 are MGHRA and YSYEKL.